This T cell receptor (beta chain) derives from a study of blood T cell dynamics during melanoma immunotherapy. The CDR3 is 14 amino acids. The V end was cut by 7 bases, the J end by 1 base, with 11 bases between. CDR1 is SGHRS, CDR2 YFSETQ, per germline. TCRdb keeps only in-frame clones here, not all; method: immunoSEQ multiplex PCR. The data hold approximately 23,000 clones, with around 92% observed a single time. Sample time point: pre-treatment baseline. The chain uses TRBV5-1 and TRBJ2-2, with D tentatively TRBD1 (6 bases). This material consisted of blood, taken from a patient treated with checkpoint blockade. The receptor comes from a human donor with melanoma. The CDR3 DNA reads TGCGCCAGCGCTGGGACAATGAACACCGGGGAGCTGTTTTTT. Residues: CASAGTMNTGELFF.